The clone carrying this T cell receptor (beta chain) was counted a few times. This sample is drawn from a study of cytomegalovirus exposure and HLA in healthy donors. Germline assignment: CDR1 SGHKS and CDR2 YYEKEE (reference sequence). Unmatched junction bases numbered 7, after V lost 4 bases and J lost 4 bases. The CDR3 is made up of 17 amino acids. 13 Jbeta primers and 60 Vbeta primers were used for the PCR. The repertoire was sequenced with immunoSEQ multiplex PCR; TCRdb's copy has only in-frame clones and lacks some. The sample consists of some 200,000 clones, 70% of them appearing once. The clonotype comes from a middle-aged man in good health and CMV-seropositive. The sequenced sample consisted of PBMCs. The V and J genes are TRBV5-5 and TRBJ2-1; 14 nucleotides align to TRBD2. The CDR3 nucleotides are TGTGCCAGCAGCCGACCCCGACTAGCGGGGGGGTACAATGAGCAGTTCTTC. Encoded protein: CASSRPRLAGGYNEQFF.